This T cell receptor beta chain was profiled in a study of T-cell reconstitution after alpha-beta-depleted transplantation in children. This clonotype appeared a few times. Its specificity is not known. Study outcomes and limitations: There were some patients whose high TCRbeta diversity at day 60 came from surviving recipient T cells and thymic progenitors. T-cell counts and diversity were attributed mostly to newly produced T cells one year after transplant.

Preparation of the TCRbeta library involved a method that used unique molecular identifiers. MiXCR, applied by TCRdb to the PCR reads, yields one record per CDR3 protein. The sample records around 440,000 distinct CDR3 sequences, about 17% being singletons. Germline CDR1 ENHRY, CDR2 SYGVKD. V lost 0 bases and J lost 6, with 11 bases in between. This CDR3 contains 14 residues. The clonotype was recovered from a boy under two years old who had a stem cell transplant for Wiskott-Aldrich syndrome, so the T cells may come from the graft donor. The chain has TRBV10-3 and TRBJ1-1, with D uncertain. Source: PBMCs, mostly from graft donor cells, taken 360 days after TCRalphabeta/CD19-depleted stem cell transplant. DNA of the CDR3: TGTGCCATCAGTGAGTCAAAGACTCTTCCTGAAGCTTTCTTT. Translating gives CAISESKTLPEAFF.